These T cell receptor beta chains were read from a single sample in a study of T cell responses to AZD1222 COVID-19 vaccine. Assay used: immunoSEQ multiplex PCR; TCRdb lists only in-frame clones, some missing. The sample lists 75,000 to 100,000 clones, approximately 90% occurring once. Specimen: peripheral blood, collected on day 0 of AZD1222 vaccination. Receptors were obtained from an adult in good health. Each CDR3 is given with its conserved first and last residue. The D gene is left open where the match is weak. Clone sizes are given selectively: once, few, many, or a class where the clone is expanded.

abundance	d_gene	j_gene	v_gene	CDR3nt	CDR3aa
-	-	TRBJ1-1	TRBV11-1	TGTGCCAGCAGCTTCAACTCGGGGGGGCGCACTGAAGCTTTCTTT	CASSFNSGGRTEAFF
-	-	TRBJ1-5	TRBV6-6	TGTGCCAGCAGTTACCAAGACACTGTTACGGGCCAGCCCCAGCATTTT	CASSYQDTVTGQPQHF
-	TRBD2	TRBJ2-5	TRBV3-1/TRBV3-2	TGTGCCAGCAGCCCAGGCTCTAGCGGGGGGGAAGAGACCCAGTACTTC	CASSPGSSGGEETQYF
-	-	TRBJ1-2	TRBV19	TGTGCCAGTAGTATCCGACAGATCAACTATGGCTACACCTTC	CASSIRQINYGYTF
-	-	TRBJ1-1	TRBV7-3	TGTGCCAGCAGCTTGAATATGGACGGTGAAGCTTTCTTT	CASSLNMDGEAFF
once	TRBD2	TRBJ2-3	TRBV10-3	TGTGCCAGTGGATTAGCGGGGGGAGCAGATACGCAGTATTTT	CASGLAGGADTQYF
once	-	TRBJ1-3	TRBV11-2	TGTGCCAGCAGCCTAGGCGTCTCTGGAAACACCATATATTTT	CASSLGVSGNTIYF
-	-	TRBJ2-7	TRBV5-4	TGTGCCAGCAGCTTGGGGCCTGGCGAGCAGTACTTC	CASSLGPGEQYF
-	TRBD1	TRBJ1-4	TRBV25-1	TGTGCCAGCAGTGAAAGGGACAGGATGACCAATAATGAAAAACTGTTTTTT	CASSERDRMTNNEKLFF
-	-	TRBJ1-1	TRBV18	TGTGCCAGCTCACCCGGAGTGGCAACAGATGCTAGTGAAGCTTTCTTT	CASSPGVATDASEAFF
-	TRBD1	TRBJ1-2	TRBV7-8	TGTGCCAGCAGCACAGGACAGGGGTGGGATGGCTACACCTTC	CASSTGQGWDGYTF
-	TRBD2	TRBJ2-7	TRBV6-2/TRBV6-3	TGTGCCAGCAGTTCCCCTGCGGGGGGCGACTCCTACGAGCAGTACTTC	CASSSPAGGDSYEQYF
-	-	TRBJ2-2	TRBV11-1	TGTGCCAGCAGCTTAAATGGAGGGATCACCGGGGAGCTGTTTTTT	CASSLNGGITGELFF
-	-	TRBJ1-5	TRBV27	TGTGCCAGCAGTTCCAGATCCACCGTGTGGGCTGGCCAGCCCCAGCATTTT	CASSSRSTVWAGQPQHF
-	-	TRBJ1-5	TRBV28	TGTGCCAGCAGTCCGACAGGTCCCGATCAGCCCCAGCATTTT	CASSPTGPDQPQHF
once	-	TRBJ1-5	TRBV7-2	TGTGCCAGCAGCTTAGCGAGCCAGGGATATAGCAATCAGCCCCAGCATTTT	CASSLASQGYSNQPQHF
once	-	TRBJ2-3	TRBV18	TGTGCCAGCTCACCATCCGGGACAATCAGCACAGATACGCAGTATTTT	CASSPSGTISTDTQYF
-	TRBD1	TRBJ2-1	TRBV14	TGTGCCAGCAGCCACCTCGGGACAGGATGGGTCGGGCATGAGCAGTTCTTC	CASSHLGTGWVGHEQFF
once	-	TRBJ2-3	TRBV9	TGTGCCAGCAGCCCCCAACCTCAGACAGATACGCAGTATTTT	CASSPQPQTDTQYF
-	-	TRBJ1-4	TRBV5-5	TGTGCCTGCCGATCGGGGCTCTCTAATGAAAAACTGTTTTTT	CACRSGLSNEKLFF